This T cell receptor (beta chain) was recorded in a study of blood T cell repertoires in COVID-19. Looking at the study overall: The samples span acute and convalescent COVID-19 from the United States, Italy and Spain. T cells, B-cell-depleted T cells, or PBMCs provided the cDNA or gDNA that served as material.

Method: immunoSEQ multiplex PCR; TCRdb's copy keeps in-frame clones and lacks some. Seen here are fewer than 300,000 clones, approximately 91% observed once, and the top ten hold over 2%. Participant age was roughly 18 to 100 years, and participants resided in 25 or so US areas. Clinical histories supplied by participants themselves formed the basis of cohort assignment. The CDR3 is 13 residues long. Germline assignment: CDR1 SNHLY and CDR2 FYNNEI. The ends were cut back, 6 bases at V and 0 bases at J, with 7 bases in the middle. The source is a woman aged 35 to 49 with acute COVID-19. The chain carries TRBV2 and TRBJ2-3; unclear D gene. Material for sequencing was PBMCs or T cells enriched from blood (not recorded which). CDR3 protein: CASSVESTDTQYF. In nucleotides, the CDR3 is TGTGCCAGCAGCGTAGAAAGCACAGATACGCAGTATTTT.